This T cell receptor beta chain was sequenced for a study of blood T cell repertoires in COVID-19. Study-wide background: Material from acute and convalescent COVID-19 was sourced from the United States, Italy and Spain. Sample material is recorded as cDNA or gDNA derived from T cells, B-cell-depleted T cells, or PBMCs.

The data were produced by immunoSEQ multiplex PCR, yet TCRdb's version contains in-frame clones alone and is incomplete. The sample gives about 260,000 clones, roughly 80% of which show up once; roughly 4.5% is in the top ten. CDR1 KGHSH and CDR2 LQKENI come from the germline V gene. V dropped 2 bases and J dropped 4 bases, with 8 bases sitting between them. The CDR3 loop spans 14 amino acids. This receptor was obtained from a man aged 60-69 years who had recovered from COVID-19. V and J are TRBV18 and TRBJ2-2; D gene ambiguous. The sequenced sample consisted of peripheral blood. In nucleotides, the CDR3 is TGTGCCAGCTCACCAGAGCTCCTCACCGGGGAGCTGTTTTTT. Protein sequence: CASSPELLTGELFF.